These T cell receptor beta chains were read from a single sample in a study of vaccination and CD4 T cells after COVID-19. These receptors are not linked to any known antigen. TCRdb processed the PCR reads anew with MiXCR; each CDR3 protein has one entry. Of about 21,000 distinct CDR3 sequences in the sample, about half were seen once. What was sequenced was cultured CD4+ T cells from blood. The receptors were sampled from a human donor with COVID-19. CDR3s include the opening cysteine and the closing phenylalanine or tryptophan.

v_call	cdr3_aa
TRBV24-1	CATRSSYNSPLHF
TRBV7-9	CASSLILSREETQYF
TRBV6-5	CASSYYGTGDMNTEAFF
TRBV24-1	CATSDLGQRGPLRAVLRAGELFF
TRBV7-2	CASSHGDGGRETQYF
TRBV10-1	CASSEEEWRGGGNEQFF
TRBV15	CATSRDRKGAGYGYTF
TRBV24-1	CATSDVDGTSGGIETQYF
TRBV30	CAWNVNTEAFF
TRBV6-1	CASNVGGGTYEQYF
TRBV20-1	CSARDLTKNIQYF
TRBV20-1	CSARYGTGNQPQHF
TRBV15	CATSGMGLEETQYF
TRBV7-8	CASSDRGINYGYTF
TRBV20-1	CSALAVANTGELFF
TRBV27	CASSSRGLYGYTF
TRBV5-1	CASSAQGTNEELFF
TRBV5-6	CASSRDHEQYF